Sequencing of this TCR beta chain was carried out in a study of shared clonotypes between healthy human individuals. Terminally differentiated effector memory CD45RA+ cells were excluded by CCR7 positive selection of CD45RO-negative cells. Concerning this clone itself: As yet, its antigen is unknown.

Whole-study findings and limits: Some naive CD4 clonotypes, 5% to 5.5%, turned up in common across several donors.

This was a deep-level run. Sequenced by immunoSEQ multiplex PCR; TCRdb stores in-frame clones only, minus some. The sample holds about 700,000 clones, around 92% seen once. The ends were cut back, 6 bases at V and 5 bases at J, with 14 bases in the middle. The CDR3 totals 14 residues. Germline loops: CDR1 MNHNY, CDR2 SVGAGI (reference sequence). The chain couples TRBV6-6 to TRBJ2-1; D unclear. Specimen: naive CD8+ T cells sorted from blood. The sequence was collected from a man aged 25 to 40 in good health. The CDR3 here is CASSHEISHNEQFF. The CDR3 bases are TGTGCCAGCAGCCACGAGATTTCCCACAATGAGCAGTTCTTC.